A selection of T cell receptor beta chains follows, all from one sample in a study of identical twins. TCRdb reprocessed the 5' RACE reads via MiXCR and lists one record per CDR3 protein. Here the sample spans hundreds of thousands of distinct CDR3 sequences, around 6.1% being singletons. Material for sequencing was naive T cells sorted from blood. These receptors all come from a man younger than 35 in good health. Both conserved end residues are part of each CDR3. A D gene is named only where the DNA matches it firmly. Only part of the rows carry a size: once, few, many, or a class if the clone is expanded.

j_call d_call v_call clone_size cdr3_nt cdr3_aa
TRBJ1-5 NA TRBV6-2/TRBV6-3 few TGTGCCAGCAGACACTCCAGGGGAGTCAATCAGCCCCAGCATTTT CASRHSRGVNQPQHF
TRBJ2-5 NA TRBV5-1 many TGCGCCAGCGCCAATTCGGAGACCCAGTACTTC CASANSETQYF
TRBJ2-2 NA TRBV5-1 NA TGCGCCAGCAGCTTGGTTGTTAGCGGATTGCCAGACGACGCGAACACCGGGGAGCTGTTTTTT CASSLVVSGLPDDANTGELFF
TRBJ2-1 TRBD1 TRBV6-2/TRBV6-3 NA TGTGCCAGCAGTTACTCCAGGGACAGGGGGCCCTTGGCGGCCTACAATGAGCAGTTCTTC CASSYSRDRGPLAAYNEQFF
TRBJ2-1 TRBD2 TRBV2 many TGTGCCAGCAGCGCCTGGGGACTAGCGGCGAACAATGAGCAGTTCTTC CASSAWGLAANNEQFF
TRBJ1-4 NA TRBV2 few TGTGCCAGCAGTGTAGAGGGACGGGATGAAAAACTGTTTTTT CASSVEGRDEKLFF
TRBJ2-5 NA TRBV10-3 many TGTGCCATCAGACCGGGACCCGTTAAAGAGACCCAGTACTTC CAIRPGPVKETQYF
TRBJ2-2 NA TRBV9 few TGTGCCAGCAGCCGCGGAGCAGGAGCCGGGGAGCTGTTTTTT CASSRGAGAGELFF
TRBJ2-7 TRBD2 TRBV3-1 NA TGTGCCAGCAGGTCCATAGCGGGAGTTAACGAGCAGTACTTC CASRSIAGVNEQYF
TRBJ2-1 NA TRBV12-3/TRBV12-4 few TGTGCCAGCAGTTTTGAATCTGGGGACTACTCTATAGGGGGGCAGTTCTTC CASSFESGDYSIGGQFF
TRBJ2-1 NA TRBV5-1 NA TGCGCCAGCAGCTATGAACCACAGGGTCGGGAGCAGTTCTTC CASSYEPQGREQFF
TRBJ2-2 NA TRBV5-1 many TGCGCCAGCGGAGACGGGAACACCGGGGAGCTGTTTTTT CASGDGNTGELFF
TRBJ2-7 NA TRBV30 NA TGTGCCTGGAGTGCCTCCGGGATTGAGCAGTACTTC CAWSASGIEQYF
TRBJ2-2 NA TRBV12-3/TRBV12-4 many TGTGCCTCCGGACGGGACATGATGACCGGGGAGCTGTTTTTT CASGRDMMTGELFF
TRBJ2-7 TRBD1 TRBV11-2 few TGTGCCAGCAGCATAGGGGGCACCAATCCCTACGAGCAGTACTTC CASSIGGTNPYEQYF
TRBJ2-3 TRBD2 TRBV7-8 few TGTGCCAGCAGCCACCGGCTAGCGGGTATGGTCAGCACAGATACGCAGTATTTT CASSHRLAGMVSTDTQYF
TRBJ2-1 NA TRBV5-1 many TGCGCCAGCAGCTTGGCCTCAGAATACAATGAGCAGTTCTTC CASSLASEYNEQFF
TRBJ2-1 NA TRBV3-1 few TGTGCCAGCAGCCAAGATTGGTATCAGCAGTTCTTC CASSQDWYQQFF
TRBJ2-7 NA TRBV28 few TGTGCCAGCAGTTCGGTAGCCTCCTACGAGCAGTACTTC CASSSVASYEQYF
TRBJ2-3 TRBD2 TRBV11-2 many TGTGCCAGCAGCTTAGGTGTATTCCGAACTAGCGGCACAGATACGCAGTATTTT CASSLGVFRTSGTDTQYF
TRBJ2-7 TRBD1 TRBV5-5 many TGTGCCAGCAGCTTACTCCCGGGACAGGGTACTGTATACGAGCAGTACTTC CASSLLPGQGTVYEQYF
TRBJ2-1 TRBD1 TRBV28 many TGTGCCAGCAGTCGACCGGGACAGGTTTGGAATGACAATGAGCAGTTCTTC CASSRPGQVWNDNEQFF
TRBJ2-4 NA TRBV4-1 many TGCGCCAGCAGCCAGACTGGCCAGGGCACTAGAAGGGCCAAAAACATTCAGTACTTC CASSQTGQGTRRAKNIQYF
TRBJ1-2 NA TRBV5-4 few TGTGCCAGCAGCTATGACAGCCGAACATATGGCTACACCTTC CASSYDSRTYGYTF
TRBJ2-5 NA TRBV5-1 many TGCGCCAGCAGCTTGGATAGGCCGGAGACCCAGTACTTC CASSLDRPETQYF
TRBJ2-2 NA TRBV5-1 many TGCGCCAGCAGCTTAAAGGGGCCAAACACCGGGGAGCTGTTTTTT CASSLKGPNTGELFF
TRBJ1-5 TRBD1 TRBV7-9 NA TGTGCCAGCAGCATCTCGACAGGGATTCAGCCCCAGCATTTT CASSISTGIQPQHF
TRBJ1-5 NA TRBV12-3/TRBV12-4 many TGTGCCAGCAGTTTTGGGAATCAGCCCCAGCATTTT CASSFGNQPQHF
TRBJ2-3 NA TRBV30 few TGTGCCTGGTCCTCCCAGTCGGGAGATACGCAGTATTTT CAWSSQSGDTQYF
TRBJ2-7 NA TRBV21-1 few TGTGCCAGCAGCAAAGTTGCCGGGTCTTCCTACGAGCAGTACTTC CASSKVAGSSYEQYF
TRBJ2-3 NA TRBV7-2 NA TGTGCCAGCAGCGGATGGGCGGCCATAGGAGATACGCAGTATTTT CASSGWAAIGDTQYF
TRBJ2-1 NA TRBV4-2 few TGTGCCAGCAGCCAAGGGGGGTTCGCTGAGCAGTTCTTC CASSQGGFAEQFF
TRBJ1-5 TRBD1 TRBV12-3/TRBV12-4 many TGTGCCAGCAGTACGGACAGGGAGAATCAGCCCCAGCATTTT CASSTDRENQPQHF
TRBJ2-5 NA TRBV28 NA TGTGCCAGCAGTTTCGAAGTGCAAGAGACCCAGTACTTC CASSFEVQETQYF
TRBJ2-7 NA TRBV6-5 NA TGTGCCAGCAGTTACTCTGCCTTCGAGGGGGGCCACGAGCAGTACTTC CASSYSAFEGGHEQYF
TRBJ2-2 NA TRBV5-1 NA TGCGCCAGCAGCGTGAACCTAGGGCACACCGGGGAGCTGTTTTTT CASSVNLGHTGELFF
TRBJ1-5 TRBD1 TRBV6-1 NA TGTGCCAGCAGACAAGGCAGGGGGGAGCCCCAGCATTTT CASRQGRGEPQHF
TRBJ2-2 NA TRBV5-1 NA TGCGCCAGCAGCTTTACCGGGACACACGCGAACACCGGGGAGCTGTTTTTT CASSFTGTHANTGELFF
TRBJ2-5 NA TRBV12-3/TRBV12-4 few TGTGCCAGCAGTTTAGGGGCTCGGGGGCTCCAAGAGACCCAGTACTTC CASSLGARGLQETQYF
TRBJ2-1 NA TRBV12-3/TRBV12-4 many TGTGCCAGCAGTTCTCCTGCCGGATATGAGCAGTTCTTC CASSSPAGYEQFF